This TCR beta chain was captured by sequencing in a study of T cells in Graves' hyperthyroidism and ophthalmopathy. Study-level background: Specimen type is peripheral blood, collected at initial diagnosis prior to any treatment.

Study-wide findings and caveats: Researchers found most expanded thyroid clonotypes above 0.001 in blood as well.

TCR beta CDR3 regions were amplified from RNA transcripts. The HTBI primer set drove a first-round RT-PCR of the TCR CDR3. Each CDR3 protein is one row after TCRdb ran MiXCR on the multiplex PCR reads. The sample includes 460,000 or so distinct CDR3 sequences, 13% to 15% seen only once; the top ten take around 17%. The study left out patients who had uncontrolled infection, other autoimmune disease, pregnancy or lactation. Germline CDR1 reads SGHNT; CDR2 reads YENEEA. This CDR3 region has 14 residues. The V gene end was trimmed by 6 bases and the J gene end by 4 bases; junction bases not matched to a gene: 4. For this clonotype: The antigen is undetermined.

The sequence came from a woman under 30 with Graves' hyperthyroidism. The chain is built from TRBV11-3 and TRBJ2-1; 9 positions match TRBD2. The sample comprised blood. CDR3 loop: CASRGTSRYNEQFF. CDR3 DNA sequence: TGTGCCAGCAGGGGGACTAGCAGATACAATGAGCAGTTCTTC.